The T cell receptor (beta chain) under discussion was sequenced for a study of read filtering for tumor transcriptome and immune sequencing. At the level of the study: IR-seq gave about 4.05 to 11 million TCR reads per sample; RNA-seq gave about 80 to 1,400.

Ten or more counts support this clonotype. From around 440 ng of RNA, a library with molecular barcoded alpha/delta and beta/gamma adaptors was made. TCRdb reprocessed the reads with MiXCR, giving one entry per CDR3 protein. The sample has tens of thousands of distinct CDR3 sequences, 20% to 25% seen once; the top ten hold more than 9.5%. Germline V gene data show CDR1 as SGHAT and CDR2 as FQNNGV. This CDR3 has 14 residues. Deletions cut 6 bases from V and 2 bases from J, with 14 bases between. This sequence joins TRBV11-2 and TRBJ2-7, with D maybe TRBD1 (6 bases). Input material: a population of CD138-negative cells sorted from bone marrow. This clonotype was sampled from a donor at least 40 years old with multiple myeloma. The CDR3 nucleotides read TGTGCCAGCAGTCTAAGGAGGACAGCCTACGAGCAGTACTTC. Encoded protein: CASSLRRTAYEQYF.